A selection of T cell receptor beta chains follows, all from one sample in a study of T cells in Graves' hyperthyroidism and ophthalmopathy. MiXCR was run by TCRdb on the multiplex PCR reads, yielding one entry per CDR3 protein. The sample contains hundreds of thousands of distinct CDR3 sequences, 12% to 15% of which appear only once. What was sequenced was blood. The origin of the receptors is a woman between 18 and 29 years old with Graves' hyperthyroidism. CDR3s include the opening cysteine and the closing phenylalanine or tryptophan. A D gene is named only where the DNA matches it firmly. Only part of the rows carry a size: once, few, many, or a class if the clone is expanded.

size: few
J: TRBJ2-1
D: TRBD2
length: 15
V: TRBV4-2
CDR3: CASSHRAGGLYEQFF
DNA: TGTGCCAGCAGCCACAGAGCGGGAGGGCTCTATGAGCAGTTCTTC

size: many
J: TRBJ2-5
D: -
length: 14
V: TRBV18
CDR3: CASSPPGSKETQYF
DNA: TGTGCCAGCTCACCACCGGGCAGTAAAGAGACCCAGTACTTC

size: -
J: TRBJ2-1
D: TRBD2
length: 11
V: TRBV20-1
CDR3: CSAPRAGGRFF
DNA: TGCAGTGCTCCTCGAGCGGGAGGGAGGTTCTTC

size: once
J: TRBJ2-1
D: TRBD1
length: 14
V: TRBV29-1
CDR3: CSVPGQGATYEQFF
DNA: TGCAGCGTTCCTGGACAGGGAGCAACCTACGAGCAGTTCTTC

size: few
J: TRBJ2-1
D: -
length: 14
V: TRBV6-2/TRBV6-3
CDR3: CASSYRTKYNEQFF
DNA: TGTGCCAGCAGTTACCGGACTAAGTACAATGAGCAGTTCTTC

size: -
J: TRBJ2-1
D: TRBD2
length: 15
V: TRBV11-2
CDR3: CASSQSGRAVNEQFF
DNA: TGTGCCAGCAGCCAAAGCGGGAGGGCCGTCAATGAGCAGTTCTTC

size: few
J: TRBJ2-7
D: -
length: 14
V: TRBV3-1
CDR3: CASSSSEGAFEQYF
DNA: TGTGCCAGCAGTTCTTCAGAGGGAGCGTTCGAGCAGTACTTC

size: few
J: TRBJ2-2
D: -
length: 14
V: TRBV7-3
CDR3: CASSSNQNTGELFF
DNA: TGTGCCAGCAGCTCCAACCAGAACACCGGGGAGCTGTTTTTT

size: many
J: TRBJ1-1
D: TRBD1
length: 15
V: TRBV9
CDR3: CASSERTGPNTEAFF
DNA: TGTGCCAGCAGCGAAAGGACAGGGCCGAACACTGAAGCTTTCTTT

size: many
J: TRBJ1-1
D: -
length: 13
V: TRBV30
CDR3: CARRQFLNTEAFF
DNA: TGTGCCCGGAGACAGTTTCTAAACACTGAAGCTTTCTTT

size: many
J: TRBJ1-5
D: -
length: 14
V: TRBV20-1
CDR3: CSARDSSGNQPQHF
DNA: TGCAGTGCTAGAGATTCATCAGGCAATCAGCCCCAGCATTTT

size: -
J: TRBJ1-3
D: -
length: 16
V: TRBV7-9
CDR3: CASSSQRASSGNTIYF
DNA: TGTGCCAGCAGCTCCCAAAGGGCAAGCTCTGGAAACACCATATATTTT

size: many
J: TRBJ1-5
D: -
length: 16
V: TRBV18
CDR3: CASSPPGTRGNQPQHF
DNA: TGTGCCAGCTCACCACCGGGCACGCGGGGCAATCAGCCCCAGCATTTT

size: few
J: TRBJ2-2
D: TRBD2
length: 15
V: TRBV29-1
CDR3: CSVQLARADTGELFF
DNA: TGCAGCGTCCAACTAGCGCGGGCGGACACCGGGGAGCTGTTTTTT

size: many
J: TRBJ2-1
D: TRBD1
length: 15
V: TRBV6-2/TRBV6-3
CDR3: CASSDRGASGNEQFF
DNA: TGTGCCAGCAGCGACAGGGGCGCGAGCGGTAATGAGCAGTTCTTC

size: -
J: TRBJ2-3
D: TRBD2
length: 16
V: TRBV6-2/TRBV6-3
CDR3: CASIPGRGTSTDTQYF
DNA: TGTGCCAGCATCCCGGGGCGGGGGACTAGCACAGATACGCAGTATTTT

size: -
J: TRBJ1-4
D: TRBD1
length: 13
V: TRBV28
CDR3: CASSHGTVEKLFF
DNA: TGTGCCAGCAGTCATGGGACAGTTGAAAAACTGTTTTTT

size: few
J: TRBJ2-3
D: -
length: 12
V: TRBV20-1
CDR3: CSARQGRDTQYF
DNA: TGCAGTGCTAGACAAGGGAGAGATACGCAGTATTTT

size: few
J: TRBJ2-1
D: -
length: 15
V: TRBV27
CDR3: CASSPTSGGGNEQLF
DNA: TGTGCCAGCAGTCCTACTAGCGGAGGGGGCAATGAGCAGCTCTTC

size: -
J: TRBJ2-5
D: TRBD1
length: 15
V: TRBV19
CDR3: CASSIAPGQGATQYF
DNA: TGTGCCAGTAGTATAGCCCCGGGACAGGGGGCAACCCAGTACTTC

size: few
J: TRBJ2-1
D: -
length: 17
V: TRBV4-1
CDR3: CASSQRLGQGLYNEQFF
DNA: TGCGCCAGCAGCCAACGCCTCGGCCAGGGTCTCTACAATGAGCAGTTCTTC

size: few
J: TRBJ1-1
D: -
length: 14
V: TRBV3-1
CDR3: CASSAAGSFTEAFF
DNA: TGTGCCAGCAGCGCAGCAGGGAGTTTCACTGAAGCTTTCTTT

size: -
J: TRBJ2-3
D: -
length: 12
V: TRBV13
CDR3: CASSTHPDTQYF
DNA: TGTGCCAGCAGCACCCACCCGGATACGCAGTATTTT

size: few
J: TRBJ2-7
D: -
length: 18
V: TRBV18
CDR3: CASSPRSVTVYSRPEQYF
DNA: TGTGCCAGCTCACCACGCTCAGTAACGGTGTATTCACGACCCGAGCAGTACTTC

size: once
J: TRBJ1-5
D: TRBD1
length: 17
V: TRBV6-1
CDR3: CACHDGTGGYSNQPQHF
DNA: TGTGCCTGCCACGACGGGACAGGGGGATATAGCAATCAGCCCCAGCATTTT